This TCR beta chain was observed in a study of blood T cell repertoires in COVID-19. TCRdb's table, derived via immunoSEQ multiplex PCR, lists solely in-frame clones and lacks some. Of tens of thousands of clones listed, 87% were seen once; the top ten hold 4% to 5.5%. V lost 6 bases and J lost 8, with 22 bases in between. Per germline, CDR1 SGHTA and CDR2 FQGNSA. There are 16 residues in the CDR3. The sequenced sample was peripheral blood. The chain couples TRBV7-2 to TRBJ1-4; D is unresolved. The sequence was obtained from a middle-aged man with active COVID-19. The CDR3: CASSIYRGSLGEKLFF. The CDR3 DNA is TGTGCCAGCAGTATATACCGGGGATCTCTGGGCGAAAAACTGTTTTTT.